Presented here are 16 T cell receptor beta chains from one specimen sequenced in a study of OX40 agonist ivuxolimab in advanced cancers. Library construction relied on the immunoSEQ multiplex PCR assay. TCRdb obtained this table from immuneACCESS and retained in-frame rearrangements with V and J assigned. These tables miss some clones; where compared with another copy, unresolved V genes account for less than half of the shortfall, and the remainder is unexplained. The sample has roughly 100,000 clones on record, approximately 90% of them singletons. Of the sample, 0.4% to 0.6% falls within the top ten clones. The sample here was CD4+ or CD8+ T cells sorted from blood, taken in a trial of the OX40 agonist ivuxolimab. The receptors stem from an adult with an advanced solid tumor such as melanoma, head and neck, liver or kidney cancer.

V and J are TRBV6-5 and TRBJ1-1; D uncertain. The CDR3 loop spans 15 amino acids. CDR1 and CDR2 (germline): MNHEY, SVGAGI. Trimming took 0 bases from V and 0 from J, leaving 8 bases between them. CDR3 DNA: TGTGCCAGCAGTTACTCGTCAGTCATGAACACTGAAGCTTTCTTT. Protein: CASSYSSVMNTEAFF.

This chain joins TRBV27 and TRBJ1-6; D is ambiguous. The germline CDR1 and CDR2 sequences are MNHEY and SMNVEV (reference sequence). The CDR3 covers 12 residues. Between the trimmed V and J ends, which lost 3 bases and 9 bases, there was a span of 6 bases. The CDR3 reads CASSLNGSPLHF. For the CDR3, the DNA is TGTGCCAGCAGTTTGAACGGTTCACCCCTCCACTTT.

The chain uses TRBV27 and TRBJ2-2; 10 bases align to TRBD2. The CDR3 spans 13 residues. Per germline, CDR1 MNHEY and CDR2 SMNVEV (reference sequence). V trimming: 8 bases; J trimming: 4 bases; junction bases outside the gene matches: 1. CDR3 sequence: CASRLAGTGELFF. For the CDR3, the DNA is TGTGCCAGCCGACTAGCGGGCACCGGGGAGCTGTTTTTT.

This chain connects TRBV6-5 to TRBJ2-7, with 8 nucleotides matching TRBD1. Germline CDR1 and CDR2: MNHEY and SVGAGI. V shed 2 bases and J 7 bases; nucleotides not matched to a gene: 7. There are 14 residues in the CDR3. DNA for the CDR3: TGTGCCAGCAGTTACCGGGGACAGGTTCAAGAGCAGTACTTC. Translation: CASSYRGQVQEQYF.

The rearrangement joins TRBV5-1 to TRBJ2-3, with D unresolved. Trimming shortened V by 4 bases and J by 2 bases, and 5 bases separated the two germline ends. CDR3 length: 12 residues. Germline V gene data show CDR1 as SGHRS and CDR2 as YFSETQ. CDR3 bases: TGCGCCAGCAGCGGGGACACAGATACGCAGTATTTT. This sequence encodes CASSGDTDTQYF.

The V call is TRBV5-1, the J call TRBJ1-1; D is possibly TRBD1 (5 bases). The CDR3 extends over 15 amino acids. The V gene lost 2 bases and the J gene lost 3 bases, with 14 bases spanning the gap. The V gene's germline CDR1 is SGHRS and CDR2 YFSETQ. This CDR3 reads CASSFSGPGDTEAFF. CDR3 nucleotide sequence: TGCGCCAGCAGCTTCTCGGGACCGGGGGACACTGAAGCTTTCTTT. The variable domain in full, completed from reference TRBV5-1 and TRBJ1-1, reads KAGVTQTPRYLIKTRGQQVTLSCSPISGHRSVSWYQQTPGQGLQFLFEYFSETQRNKGNFPGRFSGRQFSNSRSEMNVSTLELGDSALYLCASSFSGPGDTEAFFGQGTRLTVV.

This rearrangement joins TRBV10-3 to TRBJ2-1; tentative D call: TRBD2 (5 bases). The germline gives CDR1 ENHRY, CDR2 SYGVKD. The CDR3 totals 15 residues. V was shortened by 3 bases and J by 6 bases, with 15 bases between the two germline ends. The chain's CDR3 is CAISDPGERSNEQFF. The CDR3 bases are TGTGCCATCAGTGACCCTGGAGAGCGGTCCAATGAGCAGTTCTTC.

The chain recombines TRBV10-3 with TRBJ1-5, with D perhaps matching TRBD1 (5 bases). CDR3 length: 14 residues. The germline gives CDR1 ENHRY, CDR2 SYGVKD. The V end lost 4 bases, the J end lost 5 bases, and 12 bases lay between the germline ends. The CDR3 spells CAISVGGRDQPQHF. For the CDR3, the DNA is TGTGCCATCAGTGTGGGGGGTCGGGATCAGCCCCAGCATTTT.

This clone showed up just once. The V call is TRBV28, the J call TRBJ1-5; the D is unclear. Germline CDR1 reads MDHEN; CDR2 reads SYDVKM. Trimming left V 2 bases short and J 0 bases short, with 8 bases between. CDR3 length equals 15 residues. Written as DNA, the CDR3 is TGTGCCAGCAGTTTAAACCCAGGTAGCAATCAGCCCCAGCATTTT. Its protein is CASSLNPGSNQPQHF.

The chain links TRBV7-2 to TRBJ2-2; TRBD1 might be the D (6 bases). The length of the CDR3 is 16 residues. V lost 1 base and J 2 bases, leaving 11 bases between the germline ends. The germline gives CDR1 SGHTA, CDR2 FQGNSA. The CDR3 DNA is TGTGCCAGCAGCTTAGTACAGGGCGCAAACACCGGGGAGCTGTTTTTT. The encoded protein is CASSLVQGANTGELFF.

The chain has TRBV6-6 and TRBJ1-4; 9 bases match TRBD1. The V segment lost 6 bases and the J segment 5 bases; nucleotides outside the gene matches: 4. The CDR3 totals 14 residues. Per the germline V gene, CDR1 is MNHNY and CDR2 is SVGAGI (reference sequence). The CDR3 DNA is TGTGCCAGCAGCCGACAGGGGGGAAATGAAAAACTGTTTTTT. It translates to CASSRQGGNEKLFF.

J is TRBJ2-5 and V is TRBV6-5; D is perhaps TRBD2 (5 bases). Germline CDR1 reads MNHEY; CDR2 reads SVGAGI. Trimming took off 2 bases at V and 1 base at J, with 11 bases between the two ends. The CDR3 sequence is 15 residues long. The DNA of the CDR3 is TGTGCCAGCAGTTACAGCGGTAGCCCCCAAGAGACCCAGTACTTC. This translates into CASSYSGSPQETQYF.

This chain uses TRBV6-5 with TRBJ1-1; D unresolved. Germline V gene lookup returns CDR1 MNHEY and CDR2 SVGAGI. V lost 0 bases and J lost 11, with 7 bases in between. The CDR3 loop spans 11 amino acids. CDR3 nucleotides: TGTGCCAGCAGTTACTCGAAAGTGGCTTTCTTT. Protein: CASSYSKVAFF.

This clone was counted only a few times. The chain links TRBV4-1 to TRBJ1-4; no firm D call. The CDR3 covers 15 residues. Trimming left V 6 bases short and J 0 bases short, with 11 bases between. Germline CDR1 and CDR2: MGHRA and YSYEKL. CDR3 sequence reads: CASSRVVATNEKLFF. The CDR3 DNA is TGCGCCAGCAGTCGAGTGGTTGCAACTAATGAAAAACTGTTTTTT.

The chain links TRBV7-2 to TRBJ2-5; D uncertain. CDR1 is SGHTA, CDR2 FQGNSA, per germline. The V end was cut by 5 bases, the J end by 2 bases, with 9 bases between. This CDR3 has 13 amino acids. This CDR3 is CASSPIAQETQYF. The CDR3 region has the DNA TGTGCCAGCAGCCCCATAGCACAAGAGACCCAGTACTTC. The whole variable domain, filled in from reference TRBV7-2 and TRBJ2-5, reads GAGVSQSPSNKVTEKGKDVELRCDPISGHTALYWYRQSLGQGLEFLIYFQGNSAPDKSGLPSDRFSAERTGGSVSTLTIQRTQQEDSAVYLCASSPIAQETQYFGPGTRLLVL.

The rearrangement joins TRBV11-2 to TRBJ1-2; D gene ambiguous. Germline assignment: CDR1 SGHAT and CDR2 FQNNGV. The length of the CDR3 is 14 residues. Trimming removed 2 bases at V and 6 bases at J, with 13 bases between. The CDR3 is CASSLIQGRDGYTF. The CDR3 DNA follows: TGTGCCAGCAGCTTAATTCAAGGGAGGGATGGCTACACCTTC. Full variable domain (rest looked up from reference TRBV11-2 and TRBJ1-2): EAGVAQSPRYKIIEKRQSVAFWCNPISGHATLYWYQQILGQGPKLLIQFQNNGVVDDSQLPKDRFSAERLKGVDSTLKIQPAKLEDSAVYLCASSLIQGRDGYTFGSGTRLTVV.